These 29 T cell receptor beta chains were all obtained from the same sample, sequenced in a study of blood T cell repertoires in COVID-19. Sequencing was performed with immunoSEQ multiplex PCR; in TCRdb, only in-frame clones are kept and a portion is missing. The sample holds 150,000 to 200,000 clones, around four fifths seen once. Material for sequencing was peripheral blood. The receptors shown here come from a woman aged 70-85 years with COVID-19, enrolled during active disease.

CDR3 region: CASSDGGRRLNTEAFF. CDR3 bases: TGTGCCAGCAGTGATGGTGGGAGGCGTCTCAACACTGAAGCTTTCTTT. The V gene is TRBV2, the J gene TRBJ1-1; D gene unclear. The CDR3 sequence is 16 residues long. CDR1 SNHLY and CDR2 FYNNEI come from the germline V gene. V shed 3 bases and J shed 2 bases, with 16 bases lying between them.

The V and J genes are TRBV5-5 and TRBJ1-1, with 8 bases matching TRBD1. V gave up 3 bases and J gave up 5 bases; unmatched junction bases: 6. The V gene's germline CDR1 is SGHKS and CDR2 YYEKEE (reference sequence). The CDR3 has 14 residues. The CDR3 nucleotides read TGTGCCAGCAGCTCAGGACAGGGCGCGACTGAAGCTTTCTTT. Residues: CASSSGQGATEAFF.

The chain has TRBV19 and TRBJ1-5, with 9 nucleotides matching TRBD1. The CDR3 totals 19 residues. With V trimmed by 7 bases and J by 1 base, 17 bases remained unmatched. Per the germline V gene, CDR1 is LNHDA and CDR2 is SQIVND (reference sequence). The CDR3 loop is CASNLTGGLESRSNQPQHF. CDR3 DNA sequence: TGTGCCAGTAACCTTACAGGGGGCTTGGAGAGTCGAAGCAATCAGCCCCAGCATTTT.

The J gene is TRBJ2-3, the V gene TRBV6-5; 7 nucleotides agree with TRBD2. The CDR3 length is 12 residues. J lost 5 bases, V lost 6 bases, and 2 bases had no gene match. Germline V gene sequence: CDR1 MNHEY, CDR2 SVGAGI. The CDR3 bases are TGTGCCAGCAGGGAGCGGGGAGATACGCAGTATTTT. This translates into CASRERGDTQYF.

The chain couples TRBV9 to TRBJ2-2; no reliable D call. The V end lost 0 bases, the J end lost 7 bases, and 7 bases lay between the germline ends. The CDR3 is made up of 13 amino acids. CDR1 and CDR2 (germline): SGDLS, YYNGEE. Here the CDR3 DNA reads TGTGCCAGCAGCGTAGAGGCGGTCGGGGAGCTGTTTTTT. The encoded protein is CASSVEAVGELFF.

The V call is TRBV6-1, the J call TRBJ1-1; no clear D gene. CDR1 and CDR2 (germline): MNHNS, SASEGT. The CDR3 totals 17 residues. V shed 3 bases and J shed 1 base, with 18 bases lying between them. CDR3 sequence reads: CASSDSYSVLRNTEAFF. The CDR3 bases are TGTGCCAGCAGTGATTCTTACTCTGTACTGAGGAACACTGAAGCTTTCTTT.

This chain joins TRBV2 and TRBJ2-7; D gene ambiguous. The V gene lost 4 bases and the J gene lost 3 bases, with 4 bases spanning the gap. CDR3 length: 11 amino acids. Germline assignment: CDR1 SNHLY and CDR2 FYNNEI. CDR3 sequence: CASSANYEQYF. The CDR3 DNA reads as TGTGCCAGCAGTGCAAACTACGAGCAGTACTTC.

The chain carries TRBV5-1 and TRBJ2-6; TRBD1 might be the D (6 bases). Germline lookup yields CDR1 SGHRS and CDR2 YFSETQ. The CDR3 contains 16 residues. Between the trimmed V and J ends, which lost 4 bases and 4 bases, there was a span of 15 bases. Written as DNA, the CDR3 is TGCGCCAGCAGCACAGAACGGACAGCGGGGGCCAACGTCCTGACTTTC. It yields the protein CASSTERTAGANVLTF.

V gene TRBV7-2 combines with J gene TRBJ2-1, with D hard to call. V lost 5 bases, J lost 5 bases, and 22 bases lay in between. Looked up from germline, CDR1 is SGHTA and CDR2 is FQGNSA. The CDR3 contains 17 residues. The CDR3 loop is CASSPRLWASADNEQFF. DNA of the CDR3: TGTGCCAGCAGCCCTCGCTTGTGGGCCTCGGCCGACAATGAGCAGTTCTTC.

This clone was detected only a few times. The chain carries TRBV27 and TRBJ1-2, with TRBD1 identical over 7 bases. V shed 0 bases, J shed 4 bases, and the junction held 5 bases outside the gene matches. The CDR3 consists of 15 residues. CDR1 and CDR2 (germline): MNHEY, SMNVEV (reference sequence). CDR3 loop: CASSLSQTGPYGYTF. The CDR3 DNA reads as TGTGCCAGCAGTTTATCCCAGACAGGGCCCTATGGCTACACCTTC.

CDR3 amino acids: CASSQRQGLYNEQFF. In nucleotides, the CDR3 is TGTGCCAGCAGCCAAAGACAGGGGCTCTACAATGAGCAGTTCTTC. V gene TRBV3-1 (or the pseudogene TRBV3-2) combines with J gene TRBJ2-1, with 8 bases matching TRBD1. The germline CDR1 and CDR2 sequences are LGHDT and YNNKEL (reference sequence). Trimming cost V 2 bases and J 3 bases; bases outside gene matches: 3. The CDR3 spans 15 residues.

This clone showed up just once. The chain recombines TRBV6-5 with TRBJ1-1; TRBD1 matches 8 bases. The CDR3 totals 15 residues. V gave up 8 bases and J gave up 9 bases; unmatched junction bases: 17. Per germline, CDR1 MNHEY and CDR2 SVGAGI. CDR3 protein: CASLPFKTGERQAFF. In nucleotides, the CDR3 is TGTGCCAGCCTCCCATTTAAGACAGGGGAGAGGCAAGCTTTCTTT.

This chain connects TRBV5-4 to TRBJ1-2; 9 bases align to TRBD1. The CDR3 loop spans 13 amino acids. From germline, CDR1 is SGHNT and CDR2 YYREEE (reference sequence). Trimming at V came to 4 bases and at J to 7 bases, leaving 5 bases not matched to a gene. The CDR3 is CASSPGQGGGYTF. CDR3 nucleotides: TGTGCCAGCAGCCCGGGACAGGGCGGTGGCTACACCTTC.

V and J are TRBV9 and TRBJ1-1; no clear D gene. The CDR3 has 9 amino acids. V gave up 4 bases and J gave up 10 bases, with 5 bases separating them. Germline V gene lookup returns CDR1 SGDLS and CDR2 YYNGEE. The CDR3 protein is CASSLLAFF. CDR3 sequence (DNA): TGTGCCAGCAGCTTATTAGCTTTCTTT. Full variable domain (outside the CDR3, taken from reference TRBV9 and TRBJ1-1): DSGVTQTPKHLITATGQRVTLRCSPRSGDLSVYWYQQSLDQGLQFLIQYYNGEERAKGNILERFSAQQFPDLHSELNLSSLELGDSALYFCASSLLAFFGQGTRLTVV.

The rearrangement joins TRBV3-1 (or the pseudogene TRBV3-2) to TRBJ2-2; no clear D. This CDR3 is 14 amino acids long. Trimming left V 1 base short and J 1 base short, with 4 bases between. Germline CDR1 is LGHDT and CDR2 is YNNKEL (reference sequence). The CDR3: CASSQGRNTGELFF. The CDR3, as DNA: TGTGCCAGCAGCCAAGGCAGGAACACCGGGGAGCTGTTTTTT.

This clone was recorded once. The CDR3: CASSSGLVNEQYF. In nucleotides, the CDR3 is TGTGCCAGCAGCTCCGGACTAGTGAACGAGCAGTACTTC. V usage is TRBV7-2 and J usage is TRBJ2-7; 7 bases map to TRBD2. Germline CDR1 SGHTA, CDR2 FQGNSA. The CDR3 sequence is 13 residues long. With 4 bases clipped from V and 5 bases from J, the junction kept 5 bases outside the gene matches.

The gene calls are TRBV12-3 or TRBV12-4 and TRBJ2-7; perhaps TRBD1 as D (6 bases). V was clipped by 1 base and J by 6 bases, with 7 bases between them. This CDR3 is built from 12 residues. In DNA form, the CDR3 reads TGTGCCAGCAGTTTAGGGACAGCCGAGCAGTACGTC. As protein: CASSLGTAEQYV.

The chain links TRBV28 to TRBJ2-2; tentative D call: TRBD2 (6 bases). Trimming left V 4 bases short and J 5 bases short, with 14 bases between. The CDR3 sequence is 15 residues long. Germline V gene lookup returns CDR1 MDHEN and CDR2 SYDVKM. The chain's CDR3 is CASSSRLVYTGELFF. In DNA, the CDR3 is TGTGCCAGCAGTTCCCGACTAGTATATACCGGGGAGCTGTTTTTT.

The chain is built from TRBV29-1 and TRBJ2-3; TRBD1 matches at 8 bases. The V gene end was trimmed by 3 bases and the J gene end by 5 bases; junction bases not matched to a gene: 7. Germline assignment: CDR1 SQVTM and CDR2 ANQGSEA. CDR3 length: 14 residues. The CDR3 DNA reads TGCAGCGTTGAGGGCAGGGGGCATGAAGATACGCAGTATTTT. This translates into CSVEGRGHEDTQYF.

The chain uses TRBV27 and TRBJ2-3; D uncertain. The V gene's germline CDR1 is MNHEY and CDR2 SMNVEV (reference sequence). V was clipped by 8 bases and J by 2 bases, with 11 bases between them. The CDR3 has 13 residues. CDR3 in amino acids: CASGHAPTDTQYF. The CDR3 nucleotides read TGTGCCAGCGGGCACGCCCCCACAGATACGCAGTATTTT.

The chain joins TRBV11-2 to TRBJ2-5, with D uncertain. V was pared by 5 bases and J by 2 bases, with 12 bases between. Germline CDR1 SGHAT, CDR2 FQNNGV. The CDR3 spans 14 residues. DNA for the CDR3: TGTGCCAGCAGCCAGGTCGTCGGTCAAGAGACCCAGTACTTC. As protein: CASSQVVGQETQYF.

The chain employs TRBV11-3 and TRBJ2-5; 7 bases are shared with TRBD1. V lost 5 bases, J lost 2 bases, and 5 bases stayed unmatched. Germline V gene lookup returns CDR1 SGHNT and CDR2 YENEEA. CDR3 length: 14 residues. Here the CDR3 reads CASSPRDSQETQYF. The CDR3 DNA is TGTGCCAGCAGCCCCCGGGACAGTCAAGAGACCCAGTACTTC.

The chain has TRBV9 and TRBJ2-4; D remains ambiguous. The V gene lost 0 bases and the J gene lost 11 bases, with 15 bases spanning the gap. The CDR3 has 14 amino acids. Germline lookup yields CDR1 SGDLS and CDR2 YYNGEE. The CDR3 coding sequence is TGTGCCAGCAGCGTAGTTCCAGGTCCAACTGTTCAGTACTTC. Translating gives CASSVVPGPTVQYF.

The chain combines TRBV28 with TRBJ1-2; a weak D match, TRBD1 (5 bases). The germline CDR1 and CDR2 sequences are MDHEN and SYDVKM. The CDR3 runs 15 residues. Trimming removed 2 bases at V and 0 bases at J, with 10 bases between. The CDR3 loop is CASSLRGRANYGYTF. DNA for the CDR3: TGTGCCAGCAGTTTACGGGGGAGAGCTAACTATGGCTACACCTTC.

The V gene is TRBV11-3, the J gene TRBJ2-1; 8 bases agree with TRBD1. The trim removed 5 bases at V and 5 bases at J, leaving 5 bases unmatched. Germline V gene data show CDR1 as SGHNT and CDR2 as YENEEA. This CDR3 comprises 14 residues. The CDR3 spells CASSPGGQDNEQFF. For the CDR3, the DNA is TGTGCCAGCAGCCCTGGGGGACAGGACAATGAGCAGTTCTTC.

This chain links TRBV2 with TRBJ2-4, with 10 bases aligning to TRBD2. Germline CDR1 is SNHLY and CDR2 is FYNNEI. V lost 3 bases, J lost 8 bases, and 10 bases stayed unmatched. There are 16 residues in the CDR3. CDR3 DNA: TGTGCCAGCAGTGATTCCAGAGCGGGGGGGAGGGACATTCAGTACTTC. As protein: CASSDSRAGGRDIQYF.

This chain links TRBV11-2 with TRBJ1-1, with unresolved D. V lost 1 base and J lost 5, with 11 bases in between. Germline V lookup: CDR1 SGHAT, CDR2 FQNNGV. The CDR3 has 14 amino acids. In DNA, the CDR3 is TGTGCCAGCAGCTTAGCGGGGAAGGCTACTGAAGCTTTCTTT. Encoded protein: CASSLAGKATEAFF. The whole variable domain, remainder taken from reference TRBV11-2 and TRBJ1-1, is EAGVAQSPRYKIIEKRQSVAFWCNPISGHATLYWYQQILGQGPKLLIQFQNNGVVDDSQLPKDRFSAERLKGVDSTLKIQPAKLEDSAVYLCASSLAGKATEAFFGQGTRLTVV.

This chain links TRBV28 with TRBJ1-6; D gene uncertain. CDR1 and CDR2 (germline): MDHEN, SYDVKM. The CDR3 covers 14 residues. Trimming cost V 3 bases and J 6 bases, with 9 bases left between them. The CDR3 nucleotides are TGTGCCAGCAGTTTGGAGGTATCTAATTCACCCCTCCACTTT. It translates to CASSLEVSNSPLHF.

The table lists this clone with a count of one. CDR3 DNA sequence: TGTGCCAGCAGCTTACAGGGAAGTGGGCCAGGTGAAGCTTTCTTT. This gives the protein CASSLQGSGPGEAFF. The chain employs TRBV11-1 and TRBJ1-1; D possibly corresponds to TRBD1 (5 bases). Trimming stripped 2 bases from V and 7 bases from J, with 17 bases between. Germline V gene lookup returns CDR1 SGHAT and CDR2 FQDESV (reference sequence). The CDR3 extends over 15 amino acids.